This T cell receptor (beta chain) was profiled in a study of blood T cell repertoires in COVID-19. Study-level background: The study drew acute and convalescent COVID-19 samples from the United States, Italy and Spain.

Methods used by the authors: Reference gene primer amplification yielded estimated nucleated cell counts. Profiled with immunoSEQ multiplex PCR; TCRdb holds only in-frame clones, not every one. Clone size and the V and J calls come from that table; the DNA yielded D and trimming. The sample lists approximately 240,000 clones, 75% to 85% seen once, with more than 5.5% in the top ten. About this clone itself: This same CDR3 is encoded by further DNA sequences in the sample.

The receptor comes from a human donor in a cohort sampled during active COVID-19. The sequenced material came from peripheral blood.

The CDR3 loop is CASSLETGWNTEAFF. The CDR3 DNA is TGCGCCAGCAGCTTGGAGACAGGTTGGAACACTGAAGCTTTCTTT. V is TRBV5-1 and J is TRBJ1-1; tentative D call: TRBD1 (6 bases). V was shortened by 0 bases and J by 1 base, with 10 bases between the two germline ends. The CDR3 loop spans 15 amino acids. Germline V gene lookup returns CDR1 SGHRS and CDR2 YFSETQ.